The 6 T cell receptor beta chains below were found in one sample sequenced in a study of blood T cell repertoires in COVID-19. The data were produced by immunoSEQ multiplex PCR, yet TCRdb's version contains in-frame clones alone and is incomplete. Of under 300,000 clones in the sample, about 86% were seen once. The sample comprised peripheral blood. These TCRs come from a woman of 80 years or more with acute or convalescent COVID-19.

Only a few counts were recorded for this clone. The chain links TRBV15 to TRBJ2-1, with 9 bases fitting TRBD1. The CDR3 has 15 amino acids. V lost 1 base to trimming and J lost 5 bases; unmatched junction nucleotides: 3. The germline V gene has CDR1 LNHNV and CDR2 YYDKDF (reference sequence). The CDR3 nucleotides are TGTGCCACCAGCAGAGGGGGACAGGGCCACAATGAGCAGTTCTTC. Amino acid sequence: CATSRGGQGHNEQFF.

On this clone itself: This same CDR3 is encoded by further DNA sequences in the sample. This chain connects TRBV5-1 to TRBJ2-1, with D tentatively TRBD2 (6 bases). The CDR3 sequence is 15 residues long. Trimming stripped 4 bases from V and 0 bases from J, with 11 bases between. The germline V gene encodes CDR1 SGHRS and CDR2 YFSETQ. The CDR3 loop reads CASSLGGSSYNEQFF. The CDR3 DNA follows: TGCGCCAGCAGCCTCGGGGGTAGCTCCTACAATGAGCAGTTCTTC.

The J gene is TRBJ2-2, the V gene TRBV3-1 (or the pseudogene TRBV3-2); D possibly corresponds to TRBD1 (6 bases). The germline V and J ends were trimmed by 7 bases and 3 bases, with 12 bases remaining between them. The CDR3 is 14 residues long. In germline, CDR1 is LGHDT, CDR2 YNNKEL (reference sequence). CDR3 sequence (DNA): TGTGCCAGCAATACCGGGACATACACCGGGGAGCTGTTTTTT. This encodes CASNTGTYTGELFF.

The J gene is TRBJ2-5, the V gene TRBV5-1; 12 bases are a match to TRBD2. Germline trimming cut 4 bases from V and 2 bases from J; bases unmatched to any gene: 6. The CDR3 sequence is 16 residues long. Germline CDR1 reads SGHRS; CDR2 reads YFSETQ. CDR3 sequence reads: CASSNPTSGGQETQYF. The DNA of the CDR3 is TGCGCCAGCAGCAATCCGACTAGCGGGGGACAAGAGACCCAGTACTTC.

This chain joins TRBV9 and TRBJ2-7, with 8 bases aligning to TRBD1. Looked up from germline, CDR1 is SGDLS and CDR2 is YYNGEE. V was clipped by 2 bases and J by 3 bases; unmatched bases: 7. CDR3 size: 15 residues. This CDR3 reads CASSVTGEGFYEQYF. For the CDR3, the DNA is TGTGCCAGCAGCGTGACAGGGGAAGGTTTCTACGAGCAGTACTTC.

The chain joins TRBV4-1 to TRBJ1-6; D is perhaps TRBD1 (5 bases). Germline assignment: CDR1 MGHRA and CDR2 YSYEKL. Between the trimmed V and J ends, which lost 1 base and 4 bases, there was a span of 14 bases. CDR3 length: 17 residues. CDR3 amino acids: CASSQVWGAGYNSPLHF. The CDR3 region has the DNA TGCGCCAGCAGCCAAGTGTGGGGCGCGGGGTATAATTCACCCCTCCACTTT.